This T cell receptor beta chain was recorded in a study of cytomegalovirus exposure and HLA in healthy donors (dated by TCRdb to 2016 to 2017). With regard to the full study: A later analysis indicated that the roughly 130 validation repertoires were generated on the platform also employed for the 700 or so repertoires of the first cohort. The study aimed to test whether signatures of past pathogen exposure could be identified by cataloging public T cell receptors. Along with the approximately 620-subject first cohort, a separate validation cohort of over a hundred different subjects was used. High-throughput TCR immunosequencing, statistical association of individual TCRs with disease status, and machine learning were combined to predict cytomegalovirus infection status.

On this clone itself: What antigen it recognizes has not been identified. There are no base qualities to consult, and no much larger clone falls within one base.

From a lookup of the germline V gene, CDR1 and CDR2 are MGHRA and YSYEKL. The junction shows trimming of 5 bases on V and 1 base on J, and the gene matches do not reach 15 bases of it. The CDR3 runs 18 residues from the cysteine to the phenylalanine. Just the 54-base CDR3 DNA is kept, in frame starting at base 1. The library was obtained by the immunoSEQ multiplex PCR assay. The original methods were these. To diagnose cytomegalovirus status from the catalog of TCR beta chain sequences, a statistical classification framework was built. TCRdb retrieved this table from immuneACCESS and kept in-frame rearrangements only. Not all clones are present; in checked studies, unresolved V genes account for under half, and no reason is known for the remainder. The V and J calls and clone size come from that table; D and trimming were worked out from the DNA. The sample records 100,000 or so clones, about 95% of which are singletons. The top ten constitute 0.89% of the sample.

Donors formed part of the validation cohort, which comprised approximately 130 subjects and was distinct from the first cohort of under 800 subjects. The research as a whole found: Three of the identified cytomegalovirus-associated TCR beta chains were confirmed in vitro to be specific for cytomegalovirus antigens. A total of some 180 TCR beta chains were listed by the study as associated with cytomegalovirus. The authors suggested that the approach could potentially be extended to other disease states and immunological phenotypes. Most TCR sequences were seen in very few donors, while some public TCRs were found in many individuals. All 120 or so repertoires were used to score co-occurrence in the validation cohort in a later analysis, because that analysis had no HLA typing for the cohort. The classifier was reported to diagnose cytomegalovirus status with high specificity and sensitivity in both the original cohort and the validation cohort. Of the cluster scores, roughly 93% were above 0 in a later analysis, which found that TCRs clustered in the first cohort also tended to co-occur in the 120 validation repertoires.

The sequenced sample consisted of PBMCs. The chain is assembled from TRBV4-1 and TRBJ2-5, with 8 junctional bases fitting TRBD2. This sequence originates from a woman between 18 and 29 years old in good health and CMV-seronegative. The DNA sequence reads TGCGCCAGCAGCGCCTTTCCGGGACTAGTCTATTCCCAAGAGACCCAGTACTTC. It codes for CASSAFPGLVYSQETQYF.